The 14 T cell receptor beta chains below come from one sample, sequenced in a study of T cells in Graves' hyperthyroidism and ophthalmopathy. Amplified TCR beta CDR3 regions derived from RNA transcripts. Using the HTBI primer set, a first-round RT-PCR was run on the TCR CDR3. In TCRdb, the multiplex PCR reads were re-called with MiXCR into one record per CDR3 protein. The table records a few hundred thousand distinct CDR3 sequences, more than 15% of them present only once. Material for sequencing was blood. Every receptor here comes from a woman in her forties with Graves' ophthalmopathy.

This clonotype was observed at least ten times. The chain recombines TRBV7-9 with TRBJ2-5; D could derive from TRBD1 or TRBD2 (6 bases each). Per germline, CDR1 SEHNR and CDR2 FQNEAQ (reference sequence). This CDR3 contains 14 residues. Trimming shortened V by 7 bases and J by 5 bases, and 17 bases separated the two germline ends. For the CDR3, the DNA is TGTGCCAGCACCGAAGGGGGGACCAGGGAGACCCAGTACTTC. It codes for CASTEGGTRETQYF.

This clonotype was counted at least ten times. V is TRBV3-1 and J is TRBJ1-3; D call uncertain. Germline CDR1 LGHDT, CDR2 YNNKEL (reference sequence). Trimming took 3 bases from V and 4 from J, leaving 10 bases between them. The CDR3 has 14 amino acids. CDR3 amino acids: CASSQRGGGNTIYF. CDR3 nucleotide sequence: TGTGCCAGCAGCCAGCGGGGAGGCGGAAACACCATATATTTT.

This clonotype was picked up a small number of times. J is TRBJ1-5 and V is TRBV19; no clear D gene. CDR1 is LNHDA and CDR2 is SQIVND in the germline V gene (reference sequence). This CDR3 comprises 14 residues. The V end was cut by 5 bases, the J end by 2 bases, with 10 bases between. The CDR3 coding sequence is TGTGCCAGTAGTTTGGAAAAGGGCAATCAGCCCCAGCATTTT. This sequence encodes CASSLEKGNQPQHF.

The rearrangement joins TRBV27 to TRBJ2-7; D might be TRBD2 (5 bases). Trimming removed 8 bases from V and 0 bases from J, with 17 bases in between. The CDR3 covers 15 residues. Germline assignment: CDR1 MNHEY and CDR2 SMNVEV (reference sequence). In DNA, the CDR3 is TGTGCCAGCGCCCCGGATCGTGCGGGCTCCTACGAGCAGTACTTC. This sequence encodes CASAPDRAGSYEQYF.

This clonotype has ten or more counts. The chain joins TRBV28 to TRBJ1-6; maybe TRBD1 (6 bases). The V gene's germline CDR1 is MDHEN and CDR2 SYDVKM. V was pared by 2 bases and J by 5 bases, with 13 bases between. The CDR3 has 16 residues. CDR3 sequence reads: CASSLQAGANNSPLHF. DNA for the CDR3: TGTGCCAGCAGTTTACAGGCAGGGGCCAATAATTCACCCCTCCACTTT.

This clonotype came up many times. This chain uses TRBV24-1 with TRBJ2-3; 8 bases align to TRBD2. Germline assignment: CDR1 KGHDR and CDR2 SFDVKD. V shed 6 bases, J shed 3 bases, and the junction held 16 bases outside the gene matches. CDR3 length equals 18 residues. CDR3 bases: TGTGCCACCAGTAAAGGACAACTGAGCGGGAGCGGGACAGATACGCAGTATTTT. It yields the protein CATSKGQLSGSGTDTQYF.

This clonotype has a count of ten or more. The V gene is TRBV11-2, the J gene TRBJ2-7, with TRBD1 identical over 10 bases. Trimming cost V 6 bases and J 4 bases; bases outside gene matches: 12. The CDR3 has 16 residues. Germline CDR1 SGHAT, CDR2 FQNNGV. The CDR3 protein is CASRKIQRQGAYEQYF. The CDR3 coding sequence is TGTGCCAGCAGAAAAATTCAGCGACAGGGGGCTTACGAGCAGTACTTC. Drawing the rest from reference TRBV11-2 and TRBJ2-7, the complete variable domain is EAGVAQSPRYKIIEKRQSVAFWCNPISGHATLYWYQQILGQGPKLLIQFQNNGVVDDSQLPKDRFSAERLKGVDSTLKIQPAKLEDSAVYLCASRKIQRQGAYEQYFGPGTRLTVT.

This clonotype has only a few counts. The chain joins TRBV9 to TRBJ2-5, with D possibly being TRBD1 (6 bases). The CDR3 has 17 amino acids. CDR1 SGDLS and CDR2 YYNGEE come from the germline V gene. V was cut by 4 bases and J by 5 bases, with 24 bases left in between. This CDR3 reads CASSSPSGDLWSETQYF. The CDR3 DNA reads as TGTGCCAGCAGCTCACCCTCAGGGGACCTTTGGTCGGAGACCCAGTACTTC. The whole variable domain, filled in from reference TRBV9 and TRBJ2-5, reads DSGVTQTPKHLITATGQRVTLRCSPRSGDLSVYWYQQSLDQGLQFLIQYYNGEERAKGNILERFSAQQFPDLHSELNLSSLELGDSALYFCASSSPSGDLWSETQYFGPGTRLLVL.

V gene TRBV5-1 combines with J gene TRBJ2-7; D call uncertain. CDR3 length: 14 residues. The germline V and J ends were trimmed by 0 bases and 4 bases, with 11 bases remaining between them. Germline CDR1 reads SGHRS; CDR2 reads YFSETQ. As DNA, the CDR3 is TGCGCCAGCAGCTTGGACGCTAAAATGTACGAGCAGTACTTC. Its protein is CASSLDAKMYEQYF.

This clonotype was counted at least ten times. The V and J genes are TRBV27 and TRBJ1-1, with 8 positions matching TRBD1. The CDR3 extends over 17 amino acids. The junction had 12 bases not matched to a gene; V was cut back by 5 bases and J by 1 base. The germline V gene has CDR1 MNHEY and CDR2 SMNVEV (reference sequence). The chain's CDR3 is CASSKRGQAGRNTEAFF. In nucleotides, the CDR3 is TGTGCCAGCAGTAAGCGGGGACAGGCAGGGAGGAACACTGAAGCTTTCTTT.

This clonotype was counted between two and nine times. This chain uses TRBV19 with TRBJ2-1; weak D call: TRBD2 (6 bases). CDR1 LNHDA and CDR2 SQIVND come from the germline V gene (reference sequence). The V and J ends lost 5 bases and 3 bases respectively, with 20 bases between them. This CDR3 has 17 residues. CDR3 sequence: CASSRGFAGTVYNEQFF. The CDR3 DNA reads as TGTGCCAGTAGTCGAGGTTTTGCGGGAACAGTCTACAATGAGCAGTTCTTC.

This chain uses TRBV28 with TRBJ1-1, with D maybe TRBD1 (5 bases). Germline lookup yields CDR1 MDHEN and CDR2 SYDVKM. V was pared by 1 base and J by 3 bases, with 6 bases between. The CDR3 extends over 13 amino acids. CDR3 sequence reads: CASSLSTDTEAFF. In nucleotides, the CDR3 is TGTGCCAGCAGTTTATCGACAGACACTGAAGCTTTCTTT.

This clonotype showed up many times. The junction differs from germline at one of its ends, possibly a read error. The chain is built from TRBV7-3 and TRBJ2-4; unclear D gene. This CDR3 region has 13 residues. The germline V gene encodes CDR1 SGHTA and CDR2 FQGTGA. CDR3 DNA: TGTGCCAGCAGGTTAAGCGTTGGAAACATTCAGTACTTC. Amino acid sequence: CASRLSVGNIQYF.

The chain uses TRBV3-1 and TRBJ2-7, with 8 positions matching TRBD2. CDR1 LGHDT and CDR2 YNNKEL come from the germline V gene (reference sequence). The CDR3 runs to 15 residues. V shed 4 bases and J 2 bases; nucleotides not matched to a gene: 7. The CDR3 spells CASSPAGGNPYEQYF. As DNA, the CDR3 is TGTGCCAGCAGCCCGGCGGGAGGAAACCCCTACGAGCAGTACTTC.